The 17 T cell receptor beta chains below were found in one sample sequenced in a study of cytomegalovirus exposure and HLA in healthy donors (TCRdb year 2017). Receptor amplification or capture employed the immunoSEQ multiplex PCR assay. For the multiplex PCR, a mixture combining 60 forward primers for TCR Vbeta segments and 13 reverse primers for TCR Jbeta segments was used. In TCRdb, the immuneACCESS table is reduced to in-frame sequences with V and J assigned. These tables do not hold every clone; where another copy was compared, an unresolved V gene accounts for under half, and the others remain unexplained. This sample is represented by some 95,000 clones; just over 65% of them were singletons. Around 2.3% of the sample is in the top ten clones. The specimen was PBMCs. These receptors came from a man aged 25 to 40 in good health and CMV-seronegative.

The chain uses TRBV7-9 and TRBJ2-1; 8 bases align to TRBD2. V lost 6 bases, J lost 3 bases, and 10 bases stayed unmatched. The CDR3 loop spans 16 amino acids. Germline V lookup: CDR1 SEHNR, CDR2 FQNEAQ (reference sequence). The CDR3 protein is CASRETMAGGYNEQFF. In nucleotides, the CDR3 is TGTGCCAGCAGGGAGACGATGGCGGGGGGCTACAATGAGCAGTTCTTC.

This clone was seen just once. Other DNA sequences from this sample encode an identical CDR3 as well. The rearrangement joins TRBV25-1 to TRBJ2-5; D might be TRBD1 (6 bases). The CDR3 is 13 amino acids. Germline V gene sequence: CDR1 MGHDK, CDR2 SYGVNS. V lost 9 bases to trimming and J lost 4 bases, with 15 bases between them. The CDR3 DNA reads as TGTGCCAGTTCTGTGGGGGCCTCAGAGACCCAGTACTTC. The encoded protein is CASSVGASETQYF.

The rearrangement joins TRBV7-2 to TRBJ2-7; D is perhaps TRBD1 (5 bases). The CDR3 spans 17 residues. The ends were cut back, 0 bases at V and 2 bases at J, with 17 bases in the middle. Germline assignment: CDR1 SGHTA and CDR2 FQGNSA. The CDR3 protein is CASSLAYARVVPYEQYF. In DNA form, the CDR3 reads TGTGCCAGCAGCTTAGCGTATGCCAGGGTGGTACCCTACGAGCAGTACTTC.

The table lists this clone with a count of one. The chain links TRBV4-3 to TRBJ2-7; 10 bases align to TRBD1. Germline loops: CDR1 LGHNA, CDR2 YSLEER. CDR3 length: 15 amino acids. Trimming took 4 bases from V and 2 from J; bases not matched to a gene: 5. The CDR3 loop reads CASSPSGTGAYEQYF. CDR3 nucleotides: TGCGCCAGCAGCCCCTCCGGGACAGGGGCCTACGAGCAGTACTTC.

This clone has only a few counts. The chain uses TRBV5-1 and TRBJ2-5; 8 bases align to TRBD1. The germline CDR1 and CDR2 sequences are SGHRS and YFSETQ. The CDR3 contains 13 residues. V shed 4 bases and J 2 bases; nucleotides not matched to a gene: 1. CDR3 in DNA: TGCGCCAGCAGCGGACAGGGTCAAGAGACCCAGTACTTC. Translating it yields CASSGQGQETQYF.

This sequence joins TRBV6-5 and TRBJ2-5, with TRBD1 matching over 7 bases. The J call may be mistaken, given a closer DNA end match to TRBJ2-7. This CDR3 has 13 residues. CDR1 is MNHEY and CDR2 is SVGAGI in the germline V gene. The DNA for the CDR3 is TGTGCCAGCAGGCGACAGGGTTGGGGCGAGCAGTACTTC. This translates into CASRRQGWGEQYF.

The chain combines TRBV2 with TRBJ2-3; maybe TRBD2 (6 bases). CDR3 length: 13 residues. Trimming shortened V by 4 bases and J by 8 bases, and 13 bases separated the two germline ends. Germline V lookup: CDR1 SNHLY, CDR2 FYNNEI. This CDR3 is CASSGGETITQYF. The CDR3 DNA sequence: TGTGCCAGCAGTGGGGGGGAAACGATTACGCAGTATTTT.

Comments on this clone: Relative to the germline gene, one junction end is altered; a read error may explain this. The chain couples TRBV7-9 to TRBJ2-1; D is perhaps TRBD2 (5 bases). Germline CDR1 is SEHNR and CDR2 is FQNEAQ (reference sequence). The CDR3 runs 12 residues. This chain's CDR3 is CSSSPGVNEQFF. In nucleotides, the CDR3 is TGTTCCAGCAGCCCCGGGGTCAATGAGCAGTTCTTC.

J is TRBJ2-7 and V is TRBV6-6, with a possible D match to TRBD1 (6 bases). From germline, CDR1 is MNHNY and CDR2 SVGAGI (reference sequence). The length of the CDR3 is 15 residues. The V and J ends lost 6 bases and 2 bases respectively, with 17 bases between them. The CDR3 bases are TGTGCCAGCAGCCCTTACAGGGATAAAACCTACGAGCAGTACTTC. It encodes CASSPYRDKTYEQYF.

This chain links TRBV6-1 with TRBJ2-1; TRBD2 might be the D (5 bases). CDR1 is MNHNS, CDR2 SASEGT, per germline. The V end lost 2 bases, the J end lost 0 bases, and 11 bases lay between the germline ends. This CDR3 is 16 amino acids long. In nucleotides, the CDR3 is TGTGCCAGCAGTGAACGGACTCCCCGCTCCTACAATGAGCAGTTCTTC. It codes for CASSERTPRSYNEQFF.

V usage is TRBV7-8 and J usage is TRBJ2-5; D possibly corresponds to TRBD1 (7 bases). Trimming removed 8 bases from V and 7 bases from J, with 17 bases in between. The germline V gene encodes CDR1 SGHVS and CDR2 FQNEAQ. The CDR3 is 13 residues long. CDR3 sequence reads: CASCLVQGGTQYF. CDR3 nucleotides: TGTGCCAGCTGCCTTGTGCAGGGGGGGACCCAGTACTTC.

This clone was recorded only once. The chain carries TRBV2 and TRBJ1-1; unclear D gene. The CDR3 is 11 residues long. The germline V gene encodes CDR1 SNHLY and CDR2 FYNNEI. V was trimmed by 5 bases and J by 7 bases, leaving 8 bases between them. The DNA of the CDR3 is TGTGCCAGCAGTTCAGGCATTGAAGCTTTCTTT. Translation: CASSSGIEAFF.

This rearrangement joins TRBV9 to TRBJ2-2; 7 nucleotides agree with TRBD1. The CDR3 sequence is 15 residues long. The V gene end was trimmed by 0 bases and the J gene end by 3 bases; junction bases not matched to a gene: 2. Germline values: CDR1 SGDLS, CDR2 YYNGEE. This CDR3 reads CASSVEGADTGELFF. CDR3 in DNA: TGTGCCAGCAGCGTAGAGGGGGCTGACACCGGGGAGCTGTTTTTT.

The genes are TRBV13 and TRBJ1-1; the match to TRBD1 covers 7 bases. The V gene's germline CDR1 is PRHDT and CDR2 FYEKMQ (reference sequence). The CDR3 length is 15 residues. The V segment lost 3 bases and the J segment 0 bases; nucleotides outside the gene matches: 4. CDR3 sequence (DNA): TGTGCCAGCAGCTTTAGGGACAGCGTGAACACTGAAGCTTTCTTT. Residues: CASSFRDSVNTEAFF.

V gene TRBV4-2 combines with J gene TRBJ2-7; D gene uncertain. The V end lost 0 bases, the J end lost 0 bases, and 9 bases lay between the germline ends. In germline, CDR1 is LGHNA, CDR2 YNFKEQ. CDR3 length equals 15 residues. This chain's CDR3 is CASSQEGGSSYEQYF. As DNA, the CDR3 is TGTGCCAGCAGCCAAGAAGGCGGCAGCTCCTACGAGCAGTACTTC.

The CDR3 here is CASSSQGANEKLFF. The CDR3, as DNA: TGTGCCAGCAGTTCTCAGGGGGCTAATGAAAAACTGTTTTTT. The chain uses TRBV27 and TRBJ1-4, with 7 bases aligning to TRBD1. Germline CDR1 and CDR2: MNHEY and SMNVEV (reference sequence). V was clipped by 4 bases and J by 3 bases; unmatched bases: 2. This CDR3 has 14 residues.

This chain connects TRBV7-9 to TRBJ2-5; the match to TRBD1 covers 9 bases. The junction had 12 bases not matched to a gene; V was cut back by 5 bases and J by 5 bases. CDR3 length: 16 amino acids. Germline lookup yields CDR1 SEHNR and CDR2 FQNEAQ (reference sequence). CDR3 bases: TGTGCCAGCAGCCCACGAGGTACAGGGGGCTGGGAGACCCAGTACTTC. Its translation: CASSPRGTGGWETQYF.